The clone carrying this T cell receptor beta chain has only a few counts. V lost 4 bases, J lost 5 bases, and 17 bases lay in between. There are 15 residues in the CDR3. Per the germline V gene, CDR1 is LGHDT and CDR2 is YNNKEL (reference sequence). The data derive from a study of blood T cells in healthy people across ages. A sample-barcoded 5' primer and a J-beta primer mix were used in a second PCR of roughly 7 to 11 cycles. Each CDR3 protein is one row after TCRdb ran MiXCR on the 5' RACE reads. The profile shows 800,000 to 950,000 distinct CDR3 sequences, almost 30% of them singletons. The data also belong to a second study, concerning T cells of mothers and their children.

The chain has TRBV3-1 and TRBJ2-5, with D maybe TRBD1 (6 bases). The receptor comes from a middle-aged woman in good health. Material for sequencing was blood. The CDR3 DNA is TGTGCCAGCAGCCCCCAGGGGAATAGTAGGGAGACCCAGTACTTC. It translates to CASSPQGNSRETQYF.